These 21 T cell receptor beta chains share one sample of origin, sequenced in a study of T cells in Graves' hyperthyroidism and ophthalmopathy. Amplification targeted TCR beta CDR3 regions from RNA transcripts. First-round RT-PCR targeting the TCR CDR3 was performed with the HTBI primer set. TCRdb analysed the multiplex PCR reads with MiXCR anew, one entry per CDR3 protein. The sample contains over 650,000 distinct CDR3 sequences, around 17% of which appear only once. The sequenced sample was blood. These receptors were obtained from a man between 18 and 29 years old with Graves' hyperthyroidism.

The chain employs TRBV7-9 and TRBJ1-1, with 7 bases identical to TRBD1. CDR1 is SEHNR, CDR2 FQNEAQ, per germline (reference sequence). This CDR3 spans 16 amino acids. After removal of 0 bases from V and 1 base from J, the junction contained 5 bases not matched to a gene. The CDR3 nucleotides read TGTGCCAGCAGCTTAGCCGGGGAGGGGGCGAACACTGAAGCTTTCTTT. Its protein is CASSLAGEGANTEAFF.

This clonotype was counted ten times or more. This sequence joins TRBV7-2 and TRBJ1-1, with D hard to call. The germline gives CDR1 SGHTA, CDR2 FQGNSA. The CDR3 runs to 14 residues. With 5 bases removed from V and 0 bases from J, the gap between germline ends came to 10 bases. CDR3 loop: CASSPGRVNTEAFF. CDR3 in DNA: TGTGCCAGCAGCCCTGGGAGGGTGAACACTGAAGCTTTCTTT.

This clonotype has a count of ten or more. V and J are TRBV6-1 and TRBJ2-7; 9 bases are a match to TRBD2. Germline CDR1 MNHNS, CDR2 SASEGT. The CDR3 runs to 13 residues. V gave up 4 bases and J gave up 4 bases; unmatched junction bases: 2. CDR3 DNA sequence: TGTGCCAGCAGTGGGAGCGGGGGGTACGAGCAGTACTTC. Translating it yields CASSGSGGYEQYF.

V and J are TRBV24-1 and TRBJ2-7, with D possibly matching TRBD1 (5 bases). CDR1 is KGHDR, CDR2 SFDVKD, per germline. Trimming removed 7 bases at V and 6 bases at J, with 15 bases between. The CDR3 spans 13 residues. The CDR3 sequence: CATRAAGMAEQYF. CDR3 DNA: TGTGCCACCAGGGCGGCAGGGATGGCCGAGCAGTACTTC.

This clonotype was observed at least ten times. This chain links TRBV28 with TRBJ1-5; 9 nucleotides agree with TRBD1. This CDR3 has 15 amino acids. The germline CDR1 and CDR2 sequences are MDHEN and SYDVKM. The trim removed 2 bases at V and 4 bases at J, leaving 3 bases unmatched. DNA for the CDR3: TGTGCCAGCAGTTTAGCCGGGACAGGGAATCAGCCCCAGCATTTT. As protein: CASSLAGTGNQPQHF.

This clonotype occurred many times. V gene TRBV6-1 combines with J gene TRBJ1-1; maybe TRBD1 (6 bases). The germline V gene encodes CDR1 MNHNS and CDR2 SASEGT. V was clipped by 2 bases and J by 2 bases, with 12 bases between them. This CDR3 has 15 amino acids. CDR3 in amino acids: CASSERNRENTEAFF. CDR3 nucleotides: TGTGCCAGCAGTGAACGCAACAGGGAAAACACTGAAGCTTTCTTT.

This clonotype was seen repeatedly, ten times or more. This rearrangement joins TRBV20-1 to TRBJ2-7, with TRBD2 matching over 13 bases. V shed 1 base, J shed 3 bases, and the junction held 9 bases outside the gene matches. The CDR3 sequence is 17 residues long. The germline CDR1 and CDR2 sequences are DFQATT and SNEGSKA (reference sequence). CDR3 protein: CSARVPLTSGRVYEQYF. In DNA form, the CDR3 reads TGCAGTGCTAGAGTTCCGCTTACTAGCGGGAGGGTCTACGAGCAGTACTTC.

The gene calls are TRBV6-2 or TRBV6-3 and TRBJ2-7; D is uncertain. CDR1 is MNHEY, CDR2 SVGEGT, per germline. V was shortened by 3 bases and J by 4 bases, with 7 bases between the two germline ends. The length of the CDR3 is 12 residues. The DNA of the CDR3 is TGTGCCAGCAGTTATCGGCGGTACGAGCAGTACTTC. It yields the protein CASSYRRYEQYF.

This clonotype showed up many times. J is TRBJ1-2 and V is TRBV2, with 8 bases matching TRBD1. Germline assignment: CDR1 SNHLY and CDR2 FYNNEI. The V and J ends lost 6 bases and 4 bases, in that order; junction bases with no gene match: 7. CDR3 size: 14 residues. The CDR3 is CASSQTGASYGYTF. Written as DNA, the CDR3 is TGTGCCAGCAGCCAGACAGGGGCAAGCTATGGCTACACCTTC. The full variable domain, its missing parts supplied by reference TRBV2 and TRBJ1-2, is EPEVTQTPSHQVTQMGQEVILRCVPISNHLYFYWYRQILGQKVEFLVSFYNNEISEKSEIFDDQFSVERPDGSNFTLKIRSTKLEDSAMYFCASSQTGASYGYTFGSGTRLTVV.

There are a few counts of this clonotype. The J gene is TRBJ2-2, the V gene TRBV4-2; 9 bases agree with TRBD1. Germline V gene lookup returns CDR1 LGHNA and CDR2 YNFKEQ. The CDR3 spans 15 residues. Trimming removed 3 bases from V and 5 bases from J; junction bases left unmatched: 4. Here the CDR3 reads CASSHAGQGTGELFF. CDR3 nucleotide sequence: TGTGCCAGCAGCCATGCCGGACAGGGGACCGGGGAGCTGTTTTTT.

This clonotype showed up just a few times. The rearrangement joins TRBV4-3 to TRBJ2-3; 13 nucleotides line up with TRBD2. The CDR3 is 19 amino acids. Trimming at V came to 1 base and at J to 3 bases, leaving 10 bases not matched to a gene. Germline lookup yields CDR1 LGHNA and CDR2 YSLEER. The CDR3 sequence is CASSQGILAGGPGTDTQYF. The CDR3 DNA reads as TGCGCCAGCAGCCAAGGAATACTAGCGGGAGGGCCGGGGACAGATACGCAGTATTTT.

This clonotype was counted between two and nine times. V and J are TRBV12-3 or TRBV12-4 and TRBJ2-7, with 11 nucleotides matching TRBD2. After removal of 6 bases from V and 5 bases from J, the junction contained 9 bases not matched to a gene. This CDR3 has 15 amino acids. The CDR3 DNA reads as TGTGCCAGCAGCCTAGGGTCTAGCGGGAGGAACGAGCAGTACTTC. Its translation: CASSLGSSGRNEQYF.

This clonotype was observed a few times. The chain links TRBV10-3 to TRBJ1-2; no clear D. Germline assignment: CDR1 ENHRY and CDR2 SYGVKD. This CDR3 is built from 11 residues. Trimming removed 3 bases at V and 10 bases at J, with 9 bases between. The CDR3, as DNA: TGTGCCATCAGTGATCCGGCCCCCTACACCTTC. It codes for CAISDPAPYTF.

Note on this clonotype: This may be a read error, as it is one base from a much larger clone. The chain is built from TRBV30 and TRBJ2-7; no definite D call. The end of the DNA aligns better with TRBJ2-1, so the J call may be wrong. Germline CDR1 GTSNPN, CDR2 SVGIG (reference sequence). The CDR3 has 12 amino acids. The CDR3 here is CAGQSFTYEQFF. CDR3 nucleotide sequence: TGTGCCGGGCAGTCATTTACCTACGAGCAGTTCTTC.

This clonotype was counted a few times. As DNA, the CDR3 is TGTGCCAGCAGTTTTCTTGCGGGAGCCGAGCTGTTTTTT. Translating gives CASSFLAGAELFF. This rearrangement joins TRBV12-3 or TRBV12-4 to TRBJ2-2, with TRBD2 matching over 7 bases. The J segment lost 11 bases and the V segment lost 3 bases, leaving 6 bases of the junction unmatched. The CDR3 length is 13 residues.

This clonotype was observed a handful of times. The V and J genes are TRBV4-1 and TRBJ2-5; 11 nucleotides agree with TRBD2. The V segment lost 3 bases and the J segment 5 bases; nucleotides outside the gene matches: 11. Germline CDR1 is MGHRA and CDR2 is YSYEKL. The CDR3 is made up of 17 amino acids. The CDR3 loop is CASSQILAGAPRETQYF. The CDR3 DNA is TGCGCCAGCAGCCAGATACTAGCGGGAGCTCCTCGGGAGACCCAGTACTTC.

This clonotype was counted many times. The rearrangement uses TRBV6-5 and TRBJ2-1; D could derive from TRBD1 or TRBD2 (5 bases each). V was clipped by 4 bases and J by 0 bases, with 16 bases between them. The CDR3 is 17 residues long. In germline, CDR1 is MNHEY, CDR2 SVGAGI. CDR3 in DNA: TGTGCCAGCAGTTCTACAGGTGGGAGAAACTCCTACAATGAGCAGTTCTTC. Its protein product is CASSSTGGRNSYNEQFF.

This clonotype was seen many times. The V gene is TRBV6-5, the J gene TRBJ2-7; a possible D gene is TRBD2 (6 bases). Germline V CDR1 and CDR2: MNHEY, SVGAGI. The V end lost 0 bases, the J end lost 2 bases, and 14 bases lay between the germline ends. The CDR3 totals 16 residues. CDR3 nucleotides: TGTGCCAGCAGTTACTCGTACAAGCGGGCGGCCTACGAGCAGTACTTC. This encodes CASSYSYKRAAYEQYF.

This clonotype has a count of ten or more. This rearrangement joins TRBV7-9 to TRBJ1-5; no clear D. V gave up 5 bases and J gave up 4 bases, with 9 bases separating them. This CDR3 is built from 13 residues. The germline gives CDR1 SEHNR, CDR2 FQNEAQ (reference sequence). The CDR3 region has the DNA TGTGCCAGCAGCGTTACAGCTAATCAGCCCCAGCATTTT. It is translated as CASSVTANQPQHF.

This clonotype was recorded at least ten times. The DNA of the CDR3 is TGTGCCAGCAGTTACGGGAAGCGGGGGGGAAACATTCAGTACTTC. Translating it yields CASSYGKRGGNIQYF. V and J are TRBV6-2 or TRBV6-3 and TRBJ2-4; 10 bases fit TRBD2. CDR1 is MNHEY, CDR2 SVGEGT, per germline. Trimming took 2 bases from V and 6 from J; bases not matched to a gene: 4. This CDR3 is 15 amino acids long.

This chain joins TRBV9 and TRBJ2-1; D is uncertain. Germline assignment: CDR1 SGDLS and CDR2 YYNGEE. Trimming pared 4 bases from V and 3 bases from J, leaving 17 bases between. The CDR3 covers 16 residues. DNA of the CDR3: TGTGCCAGCAGCCCCTTTAGCTCCCGGAGCTACAATGAGCAGTTCTTC. Amino acid sequence: CASSPFSSRSYNEQFF.